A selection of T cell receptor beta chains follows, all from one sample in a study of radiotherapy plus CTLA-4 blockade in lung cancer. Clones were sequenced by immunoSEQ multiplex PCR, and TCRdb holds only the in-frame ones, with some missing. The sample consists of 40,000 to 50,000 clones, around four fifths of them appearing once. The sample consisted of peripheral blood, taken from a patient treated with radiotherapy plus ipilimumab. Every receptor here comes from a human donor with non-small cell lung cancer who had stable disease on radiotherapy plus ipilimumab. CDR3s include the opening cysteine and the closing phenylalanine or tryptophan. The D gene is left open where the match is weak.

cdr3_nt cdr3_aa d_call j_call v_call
TGCGCCAGCAGCTTGGCCTCGGGGGAAGAGCAGTTCTTC CASSLASGEEQFF . TRBJ2-1 TRBV5-1
TGTGCCAGCAGTGACGCCTCCGGGACAGGGCACTACGAGCAGTACTTC CASSDASGTGHYEQYF TRBD1 TRBJ2-7 TRBV28
TGTGCCAGCAGTTCTAGGGAGTGGATTTCCGGGGAGCTGTTTTTT CASSSREWISGELFF . TRBJ2-2 TRBV5-4
TGTGCCAGCAGCGGCGCAGGGCGGAGGGGAGAGACCCAGTACTTC CASSGAGRRGETQYF . TRBJ2-5 TRBV13
TGTGCCAGCAGCCAAGTGGGCCAGGGAATAGGAGCTTTCTTT CASSQVGQGIGAFF . TRBJ1-1 TRBV14
TGTGCCAGCAAGGGGACCGGGGAGCTGTTTTTT CASKGTGELFF . TRBJ2-2 TRBV7-9
TGCAGCGTTAGGAGCGGGAACGTCAATGAGCAGTTCTTC CSVRSGNVNEQFF TRBD2 TRBJ2-1 TRBV29-1
TGTGCCAGCAGCACGACGACAGGCACCGGGGAGCTGTTTTTT CASSTTTGTGELFF . TRBJ2-2 TRBV7-3
TGTGCCAGCAGTGACCGGGACAGTGGCACAGATACGCAGTATTTT CASSDRDSGTDTQYF TRBD1 TRBJ2-3 TRBV28
TGTGCCAGCAGGTTAATAGGTGGACAGGGAGGAACCGGGGAGCTGTTTTTT CASRLIGGQGGTGELFF TRBD1 TRBJ2-2 TRBV7-8
TGCGCCAGCAGACTTTCGACTAGCGGGAGTGCAGATACGCAGTATTTT CASRLSTSGSADTQYF TRBD2 TRBJ2-3 TRBV4-1
TGTGCCAGCAGCGTAGGGGAGCGGCGGAGCTCCTACAATGAGCAGTTCTTC CASSVGERRSSYNEQFF . TRBJ2-1 TRBV9
TGCGCCAGCAGCTCAGAACGGGACACGTTTAACTATGGCTACACCTTC CASSSERDTFNYGYTF . TRBJ1-2 TRBV5-1
TGTGCCAGTAGCGGACTAGCGGGAAATGGGAAGACCCAGTACTTC CASSGLAGNGKTQYF TRBD2 TRBJ2-5 TRBV19
TGCGCCAGCAGCTTGAATTCCGGGGGGCAAAACATTCAGTACTTC CASSLNSGGQNIQYF . TRBJ2-4 TRBV5-1
TGTGCCTGGAGGGGAGGGACTTACAATGAGCAGTTCTTC CAWRGGTYNEQFF TRBD2 TRBJ2-1 TRBV30
TGTGCCAGCTCCAGCACAGGGGCCTGGTACGAGCAGTACTTC CASSSTGAWYEQYF TRBD1 TRBJ2-7 TRBV7-2